This T cell receptor (beta chain) was identified in a study of metastatic and nonmetastatic thyroid tumors. TCRdb re-analyzed the PCR reads through MiXCR. The repertoire has 30,000 to 35,000 clones, about a sixth of them found once; the top ten carry roughly 7.1%. The CDR3 runs to 13 residues. V lost 3 bases and J lost 2, with 8 bases in between. Germline V lookup: CDR1 SQVTM, CDR2 ANQGSEA. Ten or more counts support this clone. Thyroid surgery took place with no prior treatment in any patient. The TCR originated in a female donor with papillary thyroid cancer or a benign thyroid nodule (not recorded which). Some clones in this sample may be carry-over from other donors' samples. Sequences were obtained from blood. The chain combines TRBV29-1 with TRBJ2-1; weak D call: TRBD1 (6 bases). The CDR3: CSVEGTTYNEQFF. The CDR3 coding sequence is TGCAGCGTTGAGGGGACAACCTACAATGAGCAGTTCTTC.